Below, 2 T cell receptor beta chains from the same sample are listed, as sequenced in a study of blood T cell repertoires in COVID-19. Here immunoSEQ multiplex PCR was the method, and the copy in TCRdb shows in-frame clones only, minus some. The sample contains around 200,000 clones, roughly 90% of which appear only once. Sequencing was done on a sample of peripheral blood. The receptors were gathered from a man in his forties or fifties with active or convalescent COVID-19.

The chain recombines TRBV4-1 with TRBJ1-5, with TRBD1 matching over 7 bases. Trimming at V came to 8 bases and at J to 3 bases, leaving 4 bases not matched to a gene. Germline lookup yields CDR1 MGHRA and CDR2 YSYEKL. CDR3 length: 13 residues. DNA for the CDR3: TGCGCCAGCGGGGGACAGTACAATCAGCCCCAGCATTTT. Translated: CASGGQYNQPQHF.

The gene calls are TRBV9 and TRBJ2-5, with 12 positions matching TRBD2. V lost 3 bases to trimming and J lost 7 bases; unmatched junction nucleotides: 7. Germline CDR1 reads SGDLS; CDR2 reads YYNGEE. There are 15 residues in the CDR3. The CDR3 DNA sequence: TGTGCCAGCAGCGCTAGCGGGGGGGAAGGGGGGACCCAGTACTTC. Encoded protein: CASSASGGEGGTQYF.